This TCR beta chain was recovered during a study of blood T cell repertoires in COVID-19. Study as a whole: Sample material is recorded as cDNA or gDNA derived from T cells, B-cell-depleted T cells, or PBMCs.

Assay used: immunoSEQ multiplex PCR; TCRdb lists only in-frame clones, some missing. This table has under 40,000 clones, around 80% appearing once. CDR3 length: 14 amino acids. Germline V gene data show CDR1 as SGHRS and CDR2 as YFSETQ. With 0 bases removed from V and 4 bases from J, the gap between germline ends came to 8 bases. This receptor was identified in a woman aged 55-70 years with acute or convalescent COVID-19. The chain joins TRBV5-1 to TRBJ2-1; D is possibly TRBD1 (5 bases). Sequencing was done on a sample of peripheral blood. Here the CDR3 reads CASSLGQTYNEQFF. The DNA for the CDR3 is TGCGCCAGCAGCTTGGGACAGACTTACAATGAGCAGTTCTTC.